The 4 T cell receptor beta chains reported below all come from one sample, sequenced in a study of metastatic and nonmetastatic thyroid tumors. TCRdb re-clonotyped the PCR reads through MiXCR. Counted here are 3,500 to 4,500 clones, 30% to 40% occurring once; the ten biggest clones make up approximately 27%. Patients were all untreated before their thyroid surgery. Material for sequencing was adjacent normal tissue. These receptor sequences come from a male donor with papillary thyroid cancer or a benign thyroid nodule (not recorded which). Some clones in this sample may be carry-over from other donors' samples.

This clone occurred once. The chain couples TRBV11-2 to TRBJ2-7, with D unresolved. The germline V and J ends were trimmed by 7 bases and 1 base, with 11 bases remaining between them. The CDR3 loop spans 13 amino acids. The germline CDR1 and CDR2 sequences are SGHAT and FQNNGV. CDR3 protein: CASTISVSYEQYF. CDR3 DNA: TGTGCCAGCACAATATCCGTTTCCTACGAGCAGTACTTC.

Only one count was recorded for this clone. The J gene is TRBJ1-1, the V gene TRBV11-2; the D is unclear. CDR3 length: 13 residues. V was shortened by 4 bases and J by 1 base, with 7 bases between the two germline ends. The germline V gene has CDR1 SGHAT and CDR2 FQNNGV. The CDR3 nucleotides are TGTGCCAGCAGCTACACTCAGAACACTGAAGCTTTCTTT. This sequence encodes CASSYTQNTEAFF.

The chain's CDR3 is CSARREGALYEQYF. CDR3 DNA sequence: TGCAGTGCTAGACGTGAGGGGGCGCTTTACGAGCAGTACTTC. The chain is built from TRBV20-1 and TRBJ2-7; 7 nucleotides match TRBD1. Per germline, CDR1 DFQATT and CDR2 SNEGSKA (reference sequence). Trimming took 2 bases from V and 4 from J; bases not matched to a gene: 8. The CDR3 has 14 residues.

This clone was observed a handful of times. This chain uses TRBV6-1 with TRBJ1-3, with 7 bases lining up with TRBD1. In germline, CDR1 is MNHNS, CDR2 SASEGT. This CDR3 has 16 amino acids. The V segment lost 4 bases and the J segment 4 bases; nucleotides outside the gene matches: 10. The chain's CDR3 is CASSASAARGGNTIYF. The CDR3, as DNA: TGTGCCAGCAGTGCTTCGGCAGCCAGGGGGGGAAACACCATATATTTT.